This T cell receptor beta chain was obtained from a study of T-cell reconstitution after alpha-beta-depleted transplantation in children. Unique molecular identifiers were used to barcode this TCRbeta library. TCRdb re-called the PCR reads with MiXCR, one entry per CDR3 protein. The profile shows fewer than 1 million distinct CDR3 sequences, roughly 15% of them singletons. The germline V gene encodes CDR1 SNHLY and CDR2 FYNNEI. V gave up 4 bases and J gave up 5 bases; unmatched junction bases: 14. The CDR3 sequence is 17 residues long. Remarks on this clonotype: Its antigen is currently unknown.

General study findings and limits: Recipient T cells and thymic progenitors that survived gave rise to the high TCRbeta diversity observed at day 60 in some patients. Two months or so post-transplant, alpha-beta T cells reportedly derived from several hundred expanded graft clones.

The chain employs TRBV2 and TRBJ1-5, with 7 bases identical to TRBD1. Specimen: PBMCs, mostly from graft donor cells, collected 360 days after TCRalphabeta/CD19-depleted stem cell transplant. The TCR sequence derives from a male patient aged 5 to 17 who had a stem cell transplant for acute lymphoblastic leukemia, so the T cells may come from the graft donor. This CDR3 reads CASSVSWDRNFYQPQHF. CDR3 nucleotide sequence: TGTGCCAGCAGTGTTAGTTGGGACAGAAATTTCTATCAGCCCCAGCATTTT.